Listed below are T cell receptor beta chains from one sample, sequenced in a study of monozygotic twins with inflammatory bowel disease. TCRdb reanalyzed the 5' RACE reads, giving one entry per CDR3 protein sequence and no DNA. This listing includes around 230,000 distinct CDR3 sequences. Sequencing was carried out using blood. Receptor source: a human donor with ulcerative colitis or Crohn's disease, or a healthy co-twin of an affected twin (not recorded which). Each CDR3 is given with its conserved first and last residue. Fields, in order: J gene, V gene, CDR3 protein.

TRBJ1-2,TRBV29-1,CSGQGANGYTF
TRBJ2-1,TRBV9,CASSVASPTSGVYNEQFF
TRBJ1-5,TRBV20-1,CSAAGATGEGQHF
TRBJ2-1,TRBV5-1,CASSLRSIGNEQFF
TRBJ1-3,TRBV18,CASSPPGTGMRNTIYF
TRBJ1-2,TRBV2,CASSEAEATANYGYTF
TRBJ1-5,TRBV7-8,CASSSRPGTGATPQHF
TRBJ2-1,TRBV9,CASSVGSGGPSSGNEQFF
TRBJ2-7,TRBV7-6,CASSSGPYYEQYF
TRBJ1-3,TRBV12-3/TRBV12-4,CASSLGGPSSGNTIYF
TRBJ2-5,TRBV3-1,CASSQGPSLETQYF
TRBJ1-2,TRBV20-1,CIARGTGDYGYTF
TRBJ1-2,TRBV2,CASSGNRGYGYTF
TRBJ2-2,TRBV28,CASSLGLGYPRINTGELFF
TRBJ1-1,TRBV5-1,CASSLKNWGTEAFF
TRBJ1-1,TRBV10-3,CAISRQGGHTEAFF
TRBJ2-1,TRBV7-9,CASSPGTGFDEQFF
TRBJ2-3,TRBV5-1,CASGTSLVTDTQYF
TRBJ1-1,TRBV12-3/TRBV12-4,CASSFYRGDTEAFF
TRBJ2-2,TRBV2,CASSEARPTLAGELFF
TRBJ1-3,TRBV7-9,CASSSTVQGAGNTIYF
TRBJ1-3,TRBV28,CASSSTGGGNTIYF